The next 21 T cell receptor beta chains were all read from a single sample in a study of beta chain features in type 1 diabetes. Reverse transcription of all isolated RNA meant that expressed TCRB transcripts were sequenced. The assay was immunoSEQ multiplex PCR, and TCRdb's table has in-frame clones only and misses some. The table lists some 500,000 clones, over 10% of them singletons. Source material: naive CD4+ T cells from blood. The receptors derive from a woman aged 18 to 35 in good health.

This clone was recorded at least ten times. The rearrangement uses TRBV28 and TRBJ2-1; 8 bases fit TRBD1. The CDR3 runs 15 residues. Per germline, CDR1 MDHEN and CDR2 SYDVKM. With 6 bases clipped from V and 6 bases from J, the junction kept 10 bases outside the gene matches. The DNA for the CDR3 is TGTGCCAGCAGCGCCGGGACAGGCCTTCCCAATGAGCAGTTCTTC. It encodes CASSAGTGLPNEQFF.

The chain couples TRBV7-9 to TRBJ2-7; D remains unclear. The CDR3 covers 12 residues. In germline, CDR1 is SEHNR, CDR2 FQNEAQ (reference sequence). V was trimmed by 0 bases and J by 5 bases, leaving 5 bases between them. The CDR3 DNA reads as TGTGCCAGCAGCTTAGCTAGTGACGAGCAGTACGTC. This sequence encodes CASSLASDEQYV.

In this sample, this clone turned up a few times. This chain uses TRBV7-6 with TRBJ1-5, with D hard to call. The length of the CDR3 is 15 residues. V was cut by 2 bases and J by 4 bases, with 12 bases left in between. Germline values: CDR1 SGHVS, CDR2 FNYEAQ. DNA of the CDR3: TGTGCCAGCAGCTTAAGTGCAGCGTCTAATCAGCCCCAGCATTTT. It translates to CASSLSAASNQPQHF. The full variable domain, its missing parts supplied by reference TRBV7-6 and TRBJ1-5, is GAGVSQSPRYKVTKRGQDVALRCDPISGHVSLYWYRQALGQGPEFLTYFNYEAQQDKSGLPNDRFSAERPEGSISTLTIQRTEQRDSAMYRCASSLSAASNQPQHFGDGTRLSIL.

This clone was counted between two and nine times. The J gene is TRBJ2-1, the V gene TRBV11-3; weak D call: TRBD2 (6 bases). Germline CDR1 SGHNT, CDR2 YENEEA. V was pared by 3 bases and J by 5 bases, with 14 bases between. The CDR3 covers 15 residues. The CDR3 here is CASSFGRTSNNEQFF. The CDR3 coding sequence is TGTGCCAGCAGCTTCGGGAGAACTAGTAACAATGAGCAGTTCTTC.

This clone was found many times. This sequence joins TRBV13 and TRBJ2-1, with D possibly called TRBD1 or TRBD2 (6 bases each). This CDR3 is 15 amino acids long. Germline values: CDR1 PRHDT, CDR2 FYEKMQ (reference sequence). The germline V and J ends were trimmed by 5 bases and 4 bases, with 15 bases remaining between them. As DNA, the CDR3 is TGTGCCAGCAGCGGGAGGCACCAGGGGTACAATGAGCAGTTCTTC. The encoded protein is CASSGRHQGYNEQFF. The entire variable domain, with the rest obtained from reference TRBV13 and TRBJ2-1, is as follows: AAGVIQSPRHLIKEKRETATLKCYPIPRHDTVYWYQQGPGQDPQFLISFYEKMQSDKGSIPDRFSAQQFSDYHSELNMSSLELGDSALYFCASSGRHQGYNEQFFGPGTRLTVL.

V is TRBV7-9 and J is TRBJ1-2; no clear D. The germline gives CDR1 SEHNR, CDR2 FQNEAQ (reference sequence). The V and J ends lost 2 bases and 4 bases respectively, with 5 bases between them. There are 12 residues in the CDR3. The CDR3 loop is CASSLSIYGYTF. CDR3 in DNA: TGTGCCAGCAGCTTATCTATCTATGGCTACACCTTC.

The CDR3 nucleotides are TGTGCCAGCGGGGACGGGACTCACACAGATACGCAGTATTTT. Its protein product is CASGDGTHTDTQYF. This chain joins TRBV25-1 and TRBJ2-3, with a weak D call TRBD2 (6 bases). The CDR3 length is 14 residues. Germline V lookup: CDR1 MGHDK, CDR2 SYGVNS. Trimming removed 8 bases at V and 2 bases at J, with 14 bases between.

This clone was detected a few times. The chain combines TRBV5-1 with TRBJ2-3; D ambiguous. V was trimmed by 4 bases and J by 4 bases, leaving 13 bases between them. Per germline, CDR1 SGHRS and CDR2 YFSETQ. The CDR3 length is 14 residues. The CDR3, as DNA: TGCGCCAGCAGCCCCCAGCCCAGTTCAGATACGCAGTATTTT. This codes for CASSPQPSSDTQYF.

This clone was detected only a few times. The chain links TRBV7-2 to TRBJ2-1, with D perhaps matching TRBD1 (6 bases). V lost 6 bases, J lost 6 bases, and 9 bases lay in between. Germline V gene data show CDR1 as SGHTA and CDR2 as FQGNSA. This CDR3 comprises 12 residues. The DNA of the CDR3 is TGTGCCAGCAGGGACAGAGGCAATGAGCAGTTCTTC. This codes for CASRDRGNEQFF.

V is TRBV5-6 and J is TRBJ1-3; 8 nucleotides align to TRBD1. The CDR3 is 15 amino acids. J was trimmed by 3 bases and V by 4 bases; bases with no gene match: 6. Germline-derived CDR1 and CDR2 are SGHDT and YYEEEE. CDR3 nucleotide sequence: TGTGCCAGCAGCCGACAGGGGCGAAATGGAAACACCATATATTTT. This gives the protein CASSRQGRNGNTIYF.

V gene TRBV4-1 combines with J gene TRBJ1-1; D is unclear. The CDR3 sequence is 15 residues long. The germline V and J ends were trimmed by 0 bases and 0 bases, with 8 bases remaining between them. Germline CDR1 and CDR2: MGHRA and YSYEKL. The CDR3: CASSQEPALNTEAFF. The DNA for the CDR3 is TGCGCCAGCAGCCAAGAACCGGCCTTGAACACTGAAGCTTTCTTT.

A note on this clone: A read error may account for a junction end that differs from germline. The genes are TRBV9 and TRBJ2-1; TRBD1 or TRBD2 may be the D gene (5 bases each). Germline assignment: CDR1 SGDLS and CDR2 YYNGEE. The CDR3 has 16 amino acids. In DNA, the CDR3 is TGTGCCAGCAGCGCCCGGGGCAACCCCGTGTACAGTGAGCAGTTCTTC. It codes for CASSARGNPVYSEQFF.

The chain carries TRBV2 and TRBJ1-5, with 8 bases lining up with TRBD1. CDR3 size: 14 residues. The junction had 8 bases not matched to a gene; V was cut back by 6 bases and J by 7 bases. Germline CDR1 reads SNHLY; CDR2 reads FYNNEI. The CDR3 DNA sequence: TGTGCCAGCAGCGAGACAGGGGTTAAACAGCCCCAGCATTTT. It is translated as CASSETGVKQPQHF. Full variable domain (rest looked up from reference TRBV2 and TRBJ1-5): EPEVTQTPSHQVTQMGQEVILRCVPISNHLYFYWYRQILGQKVEFLVSFYNNEISEKSEIFDDQFSVERPDGSNFTLKIRSTKLEDSAMYFCASSETGVKQPQHFGDGTRLSIL.

J is TRBJ1-4 and V is TRBV7-9; D ambiguous. Germline V gene data show CDR1 as SEHNR and CDR2 as FQNEAQ (reference sequence). CDR3 length: 14 residues. V dropped 2 bases and J dropped 7 bases, with 11 bases sitting between them. DNA of the CDR3: TGTGCCAGCAGCTTACCTGCGGCGGGTGAAAAACTGTTTTTT. The encoded protein is CASSLPAAGEKLFF.

This clone was seen only a few times. The chain combines TRBV7-2 with TRBJ2-5; TRBD2 is a possible D gene (5 bases). Germline CDR1 SGHTA, CDR2 FQGNSA. The CDR3 loop spans 15 amino acids. The ends were cut back, 1 base at V and 5 bases at J, with 14 bases in the middle. The CDR3 DNA is TGTGCCAGCAGCTTAGAACAGCTGACGGGGGAGACCCAGTACTTC. It specifies CASSLEQLTGETQYF.

This clone appeared a few times. V usage is TRBV9 and J usage is TRBJ2-3; 7 positions agree with TRBD2. Germline trimming cut 6 bases from V and 9 bases from J; bases unmatched to any gene: 13. This CDR3 comprises 14 residues. Germline CDR1 is SGDLS and CDR2 is YYNGEE. In DNA form, the CDR3 reads TGTGCCAGCACCAAGTCTAGCGGCGAGGGGACGCAGTATTTT. It yields the protein CASTKSSGEGTQYF.

This clone was observed a handful of times. This chain uses TRBV4-2 with TRBJ1-5, with 7 bases aligning to TRBD1. In germline, CDR1 is LGHNA, CDR2 YNFKEQ. This CDR3 has 16 amino acids. Trimming cost V 0 bases and J 7 bases; bases outside gene matches: 9. CDR3: CASSQDIGGGLQPQHF. The CDR3 DNA sequence: TGTGCCAGCAGCCAAGATATTGGAGGGGGCCTCCAGCCCCAGCATTTT.

This clone was observed a handful of times. This chain links TRBV11-3 with TRBJ2-7; 8 bases are shared with TRBD2. The germline gives CDR1 SGHNT, CDR2 YENEEA. V was pared by 2 bases and J by 5 bases, with 5 bases of the junction left unmatched. This CDR3 has 14 residues. The CDR3 spells CASSLMSGGHEQYF. In DNA form, the CDR3 reads TGTGCCAGCAGCTTAATGTCGGGAGGGCACGAGCAGTACTTC.

This sequence joins TRBV5-1 and TRBJ2-2; 10 bases agree with TRBD2. This CDR3 has 14 residues. CDR1 is SGHRS, CDR2 YFSETQ, per germline. The trim removed 4 bases at V and 6 bases at J, leaving 3 bases unmatched. DNA of the CDR3: TGCGCCAGCAGCCCTGGACTAGCGGCCGGGGAGCTGTTTTTT. Its protein product is CASSPGLAAGELFF.

The CDR3 coding sequence is TGTGCCAGCAGCTTACGGGGACAGTACACTGAAGCTTTCTTT. This encodes CASSLRGQYTEAFF. This chain uses TRBV7-2 with TRBJ1-1; TRBD1 agrees at 7 bases. Germline V gives CDR1 SGHTA, CDR2 FQGNSA. There are 14 residues in the CDR3. V lost 2 bases and J lost 3; bases outside the gene matches: 3.

To note about this clone: Other DNA sequences in this sample translate to the same CDR3. V and J are TRBV7-2 and TRBJ2-5; 10 bases are shared with TRBD2. The trim removed 8 bases at V and 5 bases at J, leaving 8 bases unmatched. Germline CDR1 and CDR2: SGHTA and FQGNSA. CDR3 length: 14 amino acids. CDR3 in amino acids: CASSSGGAGETQYF. CDR3 DNA sequence: TGTGCCAGCTCCAGCGGGGGGGCCGGTGAGACCCAGTACTTC.